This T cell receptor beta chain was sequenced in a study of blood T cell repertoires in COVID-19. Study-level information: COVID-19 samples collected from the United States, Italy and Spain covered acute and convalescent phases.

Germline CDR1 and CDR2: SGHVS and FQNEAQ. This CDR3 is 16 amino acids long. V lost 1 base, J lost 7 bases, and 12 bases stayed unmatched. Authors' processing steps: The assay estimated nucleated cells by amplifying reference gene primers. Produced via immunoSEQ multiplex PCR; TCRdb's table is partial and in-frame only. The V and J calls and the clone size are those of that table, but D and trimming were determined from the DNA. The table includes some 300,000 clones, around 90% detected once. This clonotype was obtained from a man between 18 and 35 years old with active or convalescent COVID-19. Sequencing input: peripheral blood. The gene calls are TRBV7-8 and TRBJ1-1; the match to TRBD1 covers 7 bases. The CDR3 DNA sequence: TGTGCCAGCAGCTTAGTAAGGGGGCCCTCAGAGGTTGAAGCTTTCTTT. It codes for CASSLVRGPSEVEAFF.